Given below is one T cell receptor beta chain in context. Its antigen is currently not known. Base qualities are not recorded, but no much larger clone differs from it by a single base. Its CDR3 holds 15 amino acids, cysteine through phenylalanine. CDR3 DNA only is kept here, 45 bases in frame from base 1. Trimming takes 4 bases from V and 0 bases from J, and the germline ends sit 12 bases apart. The germline V gene supplies CDR1 SGHTA and CDR2 FQGNSA. The library was made by the immunoSEQ multiplex PCR assay. For the multiplex PCR, a mixture combining 60 forward primers for TCR Vbeta segments and 13 reverse primers for TCR Jbeta segments was used. A multiplex PCR assay on genomic DNA amplified the CDR3 region of rearranged TCR beta genes. The Illumina HiSeq System was used to sequence the amplified TCR beta libraries as 87-base-pair reads. As for how the authors treated the data: In a later analysis, tens of millions of unique TCR beta chains were counted across the approximately 620 repertoires, and approximately 11 million of these chains were shared by at least two donors. A nearest-neighbor algorithm error-corrected the raw reads and collapsed the reads into unique sequences, merging closely related sequences to remove PCR and sequencing errors. V, D and J gene segments were assigned by aligning CDR3 sequences to IMGT reference sequences. For a sequence to be retained, at least a six-nucleotide match to both a V gene segment and a J gene segment was required. Rearrangements were called productive when the CDR3 lacked stop codons and stayed in frame with V and J; all others were non-productive. CDR3 was defined by IMGT convention, running from the second conserved V-encoded cysteine to the conserved J-encoded phenylalanine. The earlier analysis of about 590 of the donors excluded sequences that lacked an unambiguous match to a single V gene segment. In an earlier analysis of 587 of the donors, a V segment was called functional when productive rearrangements were above 56.7%, and segregating when the standard deviation between donors exceeded 5%. A statistical classification framework was developed to diagnose cytomegalovirus status using the catalog of TCR beta chain sequences. In a later analysis, TCR nucleotide sequences were compared against IMGT/GENE-DB human TR gene sequences so that V and J genes could be assigned. The TCRdist pipeline was used in a later analysis to assign CDR3 sequences and most-parsimonious VDJ recombination scenarios. A later analysis defined each TCR beta chain by its CDR3 amino acid sequence plus V-gene family, and excluded reads lacking a unique V-gene family. In a later analysis, 500 to 700 highly shared, low-generation-probability nucleotide sequences were removed to address suspected cross-contamination and a sequencing artifact. In a later analysis, a clonal expansion index for each public chain was calculated from normalized within-repertoire ranks of inferred template counts. In a later analysis, generation probabilities were computed using a VDJ recombination model fitted to out-of-frame rearrangements, and the results were checked against IGoR. A later analysis scored TCR-TCR, TCR-HLA and TCR-CMV co-occurrence with hypergeometric tests, applying a repertoire-size bias correction to TCR pairs. In a later analysis, false discovery rates were estimated by permuting HLA or CMV assignments 20 times. In a later analysis, co-occurring TCRs were grouped using DBSCAN, with TCRdist sequence similarity added in when clustering inside HLA-allele-positive subsets. Repertoires with fewer than 30,000 or more than 120,000 public chains were left out of co-occurrence clustering, as were four to six repertoires with anomalous nucleotide sharing. Sourced from immuneACCESS, this table was stored by TCRdb with only in-frame sequences that have V and J called. A share of the clones is absent; for the studies checked, an unresolved V gene accounts for under half, and the remainder has no known explanation. The V and J calls and the clone size are those of that table, but D and trimming were determined from the DNA. The sample yields about 130,000 clones; more than 60% were counted once. Jointly, the top ten make up around 1.8% of the sample.

The entry originates in a study of cytomegalovirus exposure and HLA in healthy donors (dated by TCRdb to 2015 to 2018). For the study in its entirety: An earlier analysis of several hundred of the donors reported 250 to 300 Gb of sequence data and approximately 110 million unique TCR beta sequences from roughly 180 million T cells. An early release that covered 500 to 800 HLA-typed donors contained about 300 gigabases of sequencing data and around 85 million unique TCR sequences. Among the roughly 430 genotyped donors, approximately 82% belonged to the genetic ancestry cluster associated with self-reported Caucasian donors. The study aimed to test whether signatures of past pathogen exposure could be identified by cataloging public T cell receptors. The study profiled the T cell repertoires of hundreds of subjects by immunosequencing and related them to cytomegalovirus serostatus. Besides the first cohort of around 670 subjects, a separate validation cohort made up of roughly 120 different subjects was used. To predict cytomegalovirus infection status, the study combined high-throughput TCR immunosequencing, statistical association of individual TCRs with disease status, and machine learning. A later analysis re-examined previously published TCR beta repertoires from 500 to 700 donors and added high-resolution HLA genotyping to investigate patterns of TCR occurrence. In the later analysis, no new phenotypic data were used to find candidate immune exposures; instead, reliance was placed on TCR beta sequences and their occurrence across donors. In an earlier analysis of 550 to 700 of the donors, high-throughput TCR beta sequencing was used to judge whether each TCR beta V gene segment behaved as functional or pseudogenic. Donor age, sex, ethnicity and CMV serostatus were compiled alongside the repertoire data. A later genetic analysis took genome-wide SNP genotypes for about 60% of the roughly 670 donors and used that subset as a discovery cohort. All discovery cohort repertoires had been generated on a single sequencing platform. HLA typing covered class I and class II loci at four-digit resolution. Typing coverage differed by locus: A, B, C, DRB1 and DQB1 were typed in roughly 620-640 donors, DQA1 in about 500, DPA1 in 600 to 610, and DPB1 in roughly 470. Roughly five DR-DQ haplotypes were treated as single units for association and clustering because of strong linkage in the cohort. On average, around 200,000 unique TCR beta nucleotide sequences were sequenced per donor among a few hundred genotyped donors of the cohort, with approximately 18% of those sequences being non-productive. Broad study findings and their caveats: According to a later genetic analysis, donors in an Asian-associated ancestry cluster had fewer N-insertions in productive TCRs than the roughly 670-donor mean. In the study, about 150 TCR beta chains were listed as associated with cytomegalovirus. Linkage disequilibrium might explain the correlated functional status among segregating V segments, but an unknown experimental factor could not be ruled out. Sequencing depth was assumed to be roughly uniform across donors in the presence/absence analyses, though that assumption may not hold. The classifier was reported to diagnose cytomegalovirus status with high specificity and sensitivity in both the original and validation cohorts. A group of highly shared sequence variants was considered likely to be a technical artifact of the sequencing pipeline. While some public TCRs were present in many individuals, most TCR sequences turned up only very rarely across donors. A few of the identified cytomegalovirus-associated TCR beta chains were confirmed in vitro to be specific for cytomegalovirus antigens. This cohort had only TCR beta chains sequenced, and the lack of alpha or paired-chain data limited which features could be detected. V-gene and J-gene trimming of TCR beta chains was associated with a missense DCLRE1C variant in a later genetic analysis, and the association was replicated in an independent cohort. At a false discovery rate of 0.05, a later analysis linked about 17,000 TCR beta sequences to specific HLA alleles. The 87-base-pair reads could not distinguish some IMGT-functional V segments, including TRBV6-2 and TRBV6-3, so those segments were excluded. Broadly in line with IMGT annotations, most TCR beta V segments showed up in productive rearrangements about 90% or about 30% of the time in an earlier analysis of 450 to 750 of the donors. Compared with equally common non-associated chains, HLA-associated TCR beta chains in a later analysis were more clonally expanded and had lower generation probabilities. Most CMV-associated TCR beta chains appeared to be HLA-restricted in a later analysis, and the HLA associations seemed to be driven largely by CMV exposure. A further reported finding was that TCR beta sequences accurately predicted the HLA-A and HLA-B alleles for most subjects in the first cohort. The authors suggested that the approach could potentially be extended to other disease states and immunological phenotypes. Because HLA typing was missing for some donors at each locus, association tests included only the typed subset. In a later analysis, several top co-occurrence clusters were reported to appear linked to parvovirus B19, influenza, CMV and Epstein-Barr virus. Because counts were too low, roughly 17 rarely observed V segments, including chromosome 9 orphons, were left out of the earlier analysis of a few hundred of the donors. In a later analysis, TCR association rates were found to vary across HLA loci, with the most associated TCRs seen for DRB1 alleles and the fewest for HLA-C alleles. Strong co-occurrence of HLA alleles, especially DR and DQ, made assigning TCR associations to individual alleles difficult. The only immune exposure information available for the cohort was CMV serostatus.

The cohort was made up of 500 to 800 healthy bone marrow donors. At the time of sampling, all cohort members were nominally healthy, though unrecorded immune exposures were likely present. The donor tested CMV seronegative, placing the donor among the 350 to 400 seronegative members of the cohort. A peripheral blood sample was provided by each donor, and peripheral blood mononuclear cells were used for TCR beta sequencing. Genomic DNA extraction from the blood cell samples was performed with the Qiagen DNeasy Blood Extraction Kit. This receptor chain uses TRBV7-2 and TRBJ1-1; the D gene identity is not certain. This clonotype was obtained from a woman aged 40 to 50 in good health and CMV-seronegative. Sequenced sample: PBMCs. Read as DNA, the sequence is TGTGCCAGCAGCTACCCCGGGAGTATGAACACTGAAGCTTTCTTT. This encodes CASSYPGSMNTEAFF. The CDR3, completed at both ends by the reference TRBV7-2 and TRBJ1-1 genes, gives the full variable domain GAGVSQSPSNKVTEKGKDVELRCDPISGHTALYWYRQSLGQGLEFLIYFQGNSAPDKSGLPSDRFSAERTGGSVSTLTIQRTQQEDSAVYLCASSYPGSMNTEAFFGQGTRLTVV.